The TCR beta chain described here comes from a study of blood T cell repertoires in COVID-19. Whole-study context: T cells, B-cell-depleted T cells, or PBMCs supplied cDNA or gDNA.

The table came from immunoSEQ multiplex PCR; TCRdb's copy has only in-frame clones and leaves some out. The sample has some 280,000 clones, around nine tenths seen once. This clone is a singleton in its sample. There are 13 residues in the CDR3. CDR1 is MDHEN and CDR2 is SYDVKM in the germline V gene. Trimming stripped 2 bases from V and 1 base from J, with 5 bases between. The sequence was obtained from a woman aged 55-69 years with acute or convalescent COVID-19. The source material was peripheral blood. This chain links TRBV28 with TRBJ1-1; D unresolved. The CDR3 nucleotides read TGTGCCAGCAGTTTAGGCTGGAACACTGAAGCTTTCTTT. It yields the protein CASSLGWNTEAFF.